The entry that follows covers one T cell receptor (beta chain) sequence. Recruited during active infection, patients (from Seattle) were subsequently followed longitudinally. These data come from a study of blood T cell repertoires in COVID-19. Study-wide context: COVID-19 samples from acute and convalescent phases originated in the United States, Italy and Spain. T cells, B-cell-depleted T cells, or PBMCs provided the cDNA or gDNA that served as material.

Original processing notes: Researchers report that nucleated cell counts were estimated from reference gene primer amplification. Produced via immunoSEQ multiplex PCR; TCRdb's table is partial and in-frame only. V, J and clone size are taken as reported in that table, and D and trimming were inferred from the DNA itself. The sample carries some 140,000 clones, around 79% recorded once. This CDR3 is 15 amino acids long. CDR1 SGHTA and CDR2 FQGNSA come from the germline V gene. V gave up 5 bases and J gave up 2 bases, with 14 bases separating them. This clonotype was obtained from a woman aged 70-85 years with COVID-19, enrolled during active disease. V usage is TRBV7-2 and J usage is TRBJ2-3; possible D gene TRBD1, 5 bases. The specimen was peripheral blood. Here the CDR3 reads CASSPPTDITDTQYF. As DNA, the CDR3 is TGTGCCAGCAGCCCTCCGACAGATATCACAGATACGCAGTATTTT. Together with reference TRBV7-2 and TRBJ2-3, the CDR3 gives the full variable domain: GAGVSQSPSNKVTEKGKDVELRCDPISGHTALYWYRQSLGQGLEFLIYFQGNSAPDKSGLPSDRFSAERTGGSVSTLTIQRTQQEDSAVYLCASSPPTDITDTQYFGPGTRLTVL.